The 28 T cell receptor beta chains presented below share a single source sample, sequenced in a study of CD8 T cells in Susac syndrome. cDNA came from roughly 0.53 to 1 ug RNA primed by random hexamers. TCRdb reanalysed the immunoSEQ multiplex PCR reads using MiXCR and keeps one entry per CDR3 protein. The table lists 150,000 to 200,000 distinct CDR3 sequences, about 93% of them singletons, with over 0.12% in the top ten. Sample: CD4+ T cells from PBMCs. These receptor sequences come from a human donor in good health.

This clonotype has a handful of counts. The V and J genes are TRBV9 and TRBJ2-3; the D gene is possibly TRBD2 (5 bases). V was cut by 2 bases and J by 1 base, with 5 bases left in between. The germline gives CDR1 SGDLS, CDR2 YYNGEE. There are 13 residues in the CDR3. CDR3 amino acids: CASSVGGTDTQYF. CDR3 nucleotides: TGTGCCAGCAGCGTCGGGGGCACAGATACGCAGTATTTT.

V and J are TRBV6-6 and TRBJ2-7; 10 bases agree with TRBD2. With 7 bases clipped from V and 9 bases from J, the junction kept 9 bases outside the gene matches. This CDR3 has 13 residues. CDR1 MNHNY and CDR2 SVGAGI come from the germline V gene (reference sequence). CDR3 coding DNA: TGTGCCAGCACCGCTAGCGGGGGTACGGCGCAGTACTTC. Translating gives CASTASGGTAQYF.

J is TRBJ2-7 and V is TRBV20-1; D is uncertain. Germline assignment: CDR1 DFQATT and CDR2 SNEGSKA (reference sequence). The CDR3 sequence is 10 residues long. V lost 4 bases, J lost 6 bases, and 7 bases lay in between. The CDR3 sequence: CSATDVEQYF. CDR3 coding DNA: TGCAGTGCTACCGACGTCGAGCAGTACTTC.

The chain combines TRBV29-1 with TRBJ1-2; D not certain. Germline loops: CDR1 SQVTM, CDR2 ANQGSEA. This CDR3 is 12 amino acids long. V was pared by 8 bases and J by 0 bases, with 10 bases between. CDR3 in DNA: TGCAGCACGAAGTCGGCTAACTATGGCTACACCTTC. Its protein is CSTKSANYGYTF.

This chain joins TRBV20-1 and TRBJ1-2; D call uncertain. V lost 3 bases and J 1 base, leaving 9 bases between the germline ends. Germline V gives CDR1 DFQATT, CDR2 SNEGSKA (reference sequence). There are 13 residues in the CDR3. The CDR3 sequence: CSARSTVNYGYTF. DNA for the CDR3: TGCAGTGCTAGGTCGACGGTTAACTATGGCTACACCTTC.

The rearrangement links TRBV11-2 to TRBJ2-1, with 9 positions matching TRBD1. Germline CDR1 SGHAT, CDR2 FQNNGV. V shed 1 base, J shed 6 bases, and the junction held 4 bases outside the gene matches. This CDR3 region has 15 residues. In DNA form, the CDR3 reads TGTGCCAGCAGCTTAGGACAGGGGGGAGTCAATGAGCAGTTCTTC. The encoded protein is CASSLGQGGVNEQFF.

V gene TRBV18 combines with J gene TRBJ2-3; possible D gene TRBD1, 5 bases. The CDR3 runs to 15 residues. V shed 2 bases and J shed 1 base, with 10 bases lying between them. Germline CDR1 reads KGHSH; CDR2 reads LQKENI. This chain's CDR3 is CASSPVQARTDTQYF. For the CDR3, the DNA is TGTGCCAGCTCACCAGTACAGGCTCGCACAGATACGCAGTATTTT.

This clonotype was counted a single time. The chain links TRBV2 to TRBJ2-1, with TRBD2 matching over 9 bases. The V gene end was trimmed by 4 bases and the J gene end by 6 bases; junction bases not matched to a gene: 4. CDR1 is SNHLY, CDR2 FYNNEI, per germline. This CDR3 has 14 amino acids. The DNA for the CDR3 is TGTGCCAGCAGTGGTAGTAGCGGGAGCAATGAGCAGTTCTTC. Translated, it gives CASSGSSGSNEQFF.

This clonotype appeared once. V is TRBV9 and J is TRBJ2-3, with a possible D match to TRBD1 (5 bases). V was pared by 3 bases and J by 8 bases, with 10 bases between. The CDR3 is 12 residues long. Germline CDR1 and CDR2: SGDLS and YYNGEE. The CDR3 protein is CASSGGPGTQYF. DNA of the CDR3: TGTGCCAGCAGCGGGGGCCCCGGTACGCAGTATTTT.

The rearrangement links TRBV29-1 to TRBJ1-2, with D maybe TRBD1 (5 bases). The length of the CDR3 is 12 residues. Looked up from germline, CDR1 is SQVTM and CDR2 is ANQGSEA. With 3 bases removed from V and 8 bases from J, the gap between germline ends came to 13 bases. CDR3 protein: CSVEELGVGYTF. The CDR3 bases are TGCAGCGTTGAGGAGTTGGGGGTGGGCTACACCTTC.

This clonotype occurred once. V is TRBV3-1 and J is TRBJ1-2; D might be TRBD1 (5 bases). The CDR3 consists of 12 residues. V shed 1 base and J shed 7 bases, with 7 bases lying between them. CDR1 LGHDT and CDR2 YNNKEL come from the germline V gene (reference sequence). The CDR3 sequence: CASSQVGAGYTF. In nucleotides, the CDR3 is TGTGCCAGCAGCCAAGTCGGGGCTGGCTACACCTTC.

The chain uses TRBV20-1 and TRBJ2-1; 13 nucleotides align to TRBD2. The CDR3 runs 16 residues. Germline values: CDR1 DFQATT, CDR2 SNEGSKA (reference sequence). V was clipped by 0 bases and J by 7 bases; unmatched bases: 6. CDR3: CSARDPTSGGVNEQFF. CDR3 nucleotide sequence: TGCAGTGCTAGAGATCCCACTAGCGGGGGGGTGAATGAGCAGTTCTTC.

The chain couples TRBV2 to TRBJ2-3; D is possibly TRBD2 (5 bases). The CDR3 contains 14 residues. CDR1 and CDR2 from the germline V gene are SNHLY and FYNNEI. Trimming took 6 bases from V and 11 from J, leaving 21 bases between them. CDR3 DNA sequence: TGTGCCAGCAGCCCTGGTCTAGCAGGCCTGGGGCAGTATTTT. Amino acid sequence: CASSPGLAGLGQYF.

J is TRBJ2-2 and V is TRBV2; D is perhaps TRBD1 (5 bases). Between the trimmed V and J ends, which lost 4 bases and 7 bases, there was a span of 13 bases. The CDR3 spans 14 residues. The V gene's germline CDR1 is SNHLY and CDR2 FYNNEI. For the CDR3, the DNA is TGTGCCAGCAGTGTACTCAGGGAAGGCGGGGAGCTGTTTTTT. Translated, it gives CASSVLREGGELFF.

The J gene is TRBJ1-5, the V gene TRBV29-1, with D possibly being TRBD1 (5 bases). Germline lookup yields CDR1 SQVTM and CDR2 ANQGSEA. The CDR3 length is 14 residues. V lost 7 bases and J lost 6, with 19 bases in between. The CDR3 reads CSASQGGGGQPQHF. CDR3 nucleotides: TGCAGCGCTTCCCAGGGAGGAGGAGGTCAGCCCCAGCATTTT.

The CDR3 sequence: CASSAGTGRVTYEQYF. CDR3 sequence (DNA): TGTGCCAGCAGCGCCGGGACAGGGCGGGTCACCTACGAGCAGTACTTC. V and J are TRBV9 and TRBJ2-7; 9 bases agree with TRBD1. V was clipped by 3 bases and J by 2 bases; unmatched bases: 9. The CDR3 has 16 amino acids. CDR1 and CDR2 (germline): SGDLS, YYNGEE.

J is TRBJ2-1 and V is TRBV20-1; D gene uncertain. V dropped 4 bases and J dropped 7 bases, with 11 bases sitting between them. Germline V gives CDR1 DFQATT, CDR2 SNEGSKA (reference sequence). This CDR3 contains 12 residues. CDR3 loop: CSANPSGNEQFF. As DNA, the CDR3 is TGCAGTGCTAACCCCTCTGGGAATGAGCAGTTCTTC.

The chain recombines TRBV30 with TRBJ2-5, with 8 bases lining up with TRBD1. V lost 7 bases to trimming and J lost 5 bases; unmatched junction nucleotides: 3. CDR3 length: 11 residues. The germline V gene encodes CDR1 GTSNPN and CDR2 SVGIG (reference sequence). CDR3 sequence: CASGQEETQYF. As DNA, the CDR3 is TGTGCCTCGGGACAGGAGGAGACCCAGTACTTC.

The chain couples TRBV7-9 to TRBJ1-1; D uncertain. CDR3 size: 14 residues. The germline V gene encodes CDR1 SEHNR and CDR2 FQNEAQ (reference sequence). Trimming took off 3 bases at V and 0 bases at J, with 8 bases between the two ends. The chain's CDR3 is CASSFGELNTEAFF. The CDR3 coding sequence is TGTGCCAGCAGCTTTGGGGAACTGAACACTGAAGCTTTCTTT.

This chain uses TRBV29-1 with TRBJ1-3; D uncertain. The germline gives CDR1 SQVTM, CDR2 ANQGSEA. The germline V and J ends were trimmed by 2 bases and 0 bases, with 5 bases remaining between them. The CDR3 runs 13 residues. CDR3: CSVEKDSGNTIYF. DNA for the CDR3: TGCAGCGTTGAAAAGGACTCTGGAAACACCATATATTTT.

This chain uses TRBV12-3 or TRBV12-4 with TRBJ2-7; D unresolved. The CDR3 contains 13 residues. V was trimmed by 3 bases and J by 2 bases, leaving 8 bases between them. The CDR3 DNA reads TGTGCCAGCAGTTTGAAGGGTCCCTACGAGCAGTACTTC. Its translation: CASSLKGPYEQYF.

The rearrangement links TRBV29-1 to TRBJ1-4; D remains ambiguous. Trimming took off 7 bases at V and 7 bases at J, with 10 bases between the two ends. Germline V gives CDR1 SQVTM, CDR2 ANQGSEA. The CDR3 length is 11 residues. The CDR3 bases are TGCAGCGCCGTCGTAGGTGAAAAACTGTTTTTT. Its protein is CSAVVGEKLFF.

In DNA, the CDR3 is TGTGCCAGCACCGCGGGGGTCCCCTACGAGCAGTACTTC. It codes for CASTAGVPYEQYF. V is TRBV6-2 or TRBV6-3 and J is TRBJ2-7; 7 nucleotides line up with TRBD2. V trimming: 7 bases; J trimming: 2 bases; junction bases outside the gene matches: 5. Germline CDR1 is MNHEY and CDR2 is SVGEGT. The CDR3 covers 13 residues.

V and J are TRBV5-1 and TRBJ2-3, with D uncertain. Trimming removed 2 bases from V and 0 bases from J, with 10 bases in between. The CDR3 totals 15 residues. The germline gives CDR1 SGHRS, CDR2 YFSETQ. For the CDR3, the DNA is TGCGCCAGCAGCTTCCAAGGTTCAAGCACAGATACGCAGTATTTT. Protein: CASSFQGSSTDTQYF.

The rearrangement links TRBV2 to TRBJ1-1; D is unclear. Per the germline V gene, CDR1 is SNHLY and CDR2 is FYNNEI. The ends were cut back, 9 bases at V and 11 bases at J, with 13 bases in the middle. This CDR3 comprises 10 residues. CDR3 nucleotide sequence: TGTGCCAGTGCCGTGGTTGATGCTTTCTTT. This encodes CASAVVDAFF. The entire variable domain, with the rest obtained from reference TRBV2 and TRBJ1-1, is as follows: EPEVTQTPSHQVTQMGQEVILRCVPISNHLYFYWYRQILGQKVEFLVSFYNNEISEKSEIFDDQFSVERPDGSNFTLKIRSTKLEDSAMYFCASAVVDAFFGQGTRLTVV.

This chain links TRBV5-4 with TRBJ2-1; 9 bases are a match to TRBD2. The CDR3 is 15 residues long. V lost 1 base, J lost 6 bases, and 5 bases stayed unmatched. Germline V gives CDR1 SGHNT, CDR2 YYREEE (reference sequence). For the CDR3, the DNA is TGTGCCAGCAGCTTGCGGGCGGGGGGGATCAATGAGCAGTTCTTC. It is translated as CASSLRAGGINEQFF.

The chain carries TRBV24-1 and TRBJ2-7; possibly TRBD2 for D (6 bases). Germline CDR1 reads KGHDR; CDR2 reads SFDVKD. The CDR3 runs to 15 residues. The V end lost 3 bases, the J end lost 7 bases, and 18 bases lay between the germline ends. The CDR3 DNA sequence: TGTGCCACCAGTGATCCCCGGATTTCGGGGGAGGAGCAGTACTTC. Translation gives CATSDPRISGEEQYF.

The V gene is TRBV20-1, the J gene TRBJ1-1; TRBD1 is a possible D gene (5 bases). Trimming removed 6 bases from V and 0 bases from J, with 11 bases in between. Looked up from germline, CDR1 is DFQATT and CDR2 is SNEGSKA (reference sequence). The CDR3 consists of 13 residues. The CDR3 coding sequence is TGCAGTGCAGCCGGGACGATGAACACTGAAGCTTTCTTT. Protein product: CSAAGTMNTEAFF.